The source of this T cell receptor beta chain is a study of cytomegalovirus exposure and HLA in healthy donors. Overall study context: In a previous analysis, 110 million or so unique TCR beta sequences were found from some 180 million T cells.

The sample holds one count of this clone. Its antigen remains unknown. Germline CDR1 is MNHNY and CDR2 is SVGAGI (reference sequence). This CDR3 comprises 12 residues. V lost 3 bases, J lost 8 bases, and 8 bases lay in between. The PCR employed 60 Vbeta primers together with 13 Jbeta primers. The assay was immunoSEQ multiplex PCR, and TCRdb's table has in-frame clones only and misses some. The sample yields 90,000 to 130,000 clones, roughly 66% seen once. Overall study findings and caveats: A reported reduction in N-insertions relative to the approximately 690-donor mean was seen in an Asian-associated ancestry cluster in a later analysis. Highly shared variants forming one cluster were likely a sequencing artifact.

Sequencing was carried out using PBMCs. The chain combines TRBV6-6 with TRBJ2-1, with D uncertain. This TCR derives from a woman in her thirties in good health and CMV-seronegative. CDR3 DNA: TGTGCCAGCAGTTATGGCCTAGATGAGCAGTTCTTC. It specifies CASSYGLDEQFF.